One sample yielded the 19 T cell receptor beta chains listed below, sequenced in a study of blood T cell repertoires in COVID-19. Here immunoSEQ multiplex PCR was the method, and the copy in TCRdb shows in-frame clones only, minus some. The sample records about 490,000 clones, approximately 85% being singletons. The material sequenced was peripheral blood. All receptors come from a human donor in a cohort sampled during active COVID-19.

This chain links TRBV29-1 with TRBJ1-4, with 9 bases fitting TRBD1. The CDR3 spans 13 residues. The junction had 7 bases not matched to a gene; V was cut back by 4 bases and J by 10 bases. Germline V CDR1 and CDR2: SQVTM, ANQGSEA. The chain's CDR3 is CSVAGGQGRKLFF. CDR3 DNA sequence: TGCAGCGTTGCCGGGGGACAGGGTAGAAAACTGTTTTTT.

The DNA of the CDR3 is TGCGCCAGCAGCAAGGACAGGGGGCCCGGAGGCGACACTGAAGCTTTCTTT. The encoded protein is CASSKDRGPGGDTEAFF. The V gene is TRBV5-1, the J gene TRBJ1-1; 11 nucleotides match TRBD1. V lost 4 bases and J lost 3; bases outside the gene matches: 11. The CDR3 spans 17 residues. Looked up from germline, CDR1 is SGHRS and CDR2 is YFSETQ.

About this clone itself: Other DNA sequences in this specimen translate into the identical CDR3. The chain uses TRBV18 and TRBJ2-7; 10 bases line up with TRBD2. The CDR3 runs 15 residues. The V and J ends lost 0 bases and 4 bases, in that order; junction bases with no gene match: 3. Germline V gene sequence: CDR1 KGHSH, CDR2 LQKENI. Here the CDR3 reads CASSPPASGGYEQYF. The CDR3 coding sequence is TGTGCCAGCTCACCACCCGCTAGCGGGGGATACGAGCAGTACTTC.

This chain links TRBV18 with TRBJ2-7; TRBD2 matches 7 bases. The germline V gene encodes CDR1 KGHSH and CDR2 LQKENI. V shed 5 bases, J shed 0 bases, and the junction held 4 bases outside the gene matches. This CDR3 is built from 14 residues. CDR3 amino acids: CASSTSGISYEQYF. The CDR3 DNA reads as TGTGCCAGCTCAACAAGCGGGATCTCCTACGAGCAGTACTTC. Full variable domain (rest looked up from reference TRBV18 and TRBJ2-7): NAGVMQNPRHLVRRRGQEARLRCSPMKGHSHVYWYRQLPEEGLKFMVYLQKENIIDESGMPKERFSAEFPKEGPSILRIQQVVRGDSAAYFCASSTSGISYEQYFGPGTRLTVT.

This chain uses TRBV7-3 with TRBJ2-2; the match to TRBD2 covers 14 bases. This CDR3 has 18 amino acids. Germline values: CDR1 SGHTA, CDR2 FQGTGA. With V trimmed by 4 bases and J by 1 base, 5 bases remained unmatched. The CDR3 coding sequence is TGTGCCAGCAGCTACTTAGGGACTAGCGGGAGGAACACCGGGGAGCTGTTTTTT. It is translated as CASSYLGTSGRNTGELFF.

This sequence joins TRBV18 and TRBJ1-4, with TRBD1 matching 8 bases. Germline V lookup: CDR1 KGHSH, CDR2 LQKENI. V was pared by 1 base and J by 7 bases, with 5 bases of the junction left unmatched. The length of the CDR3 is 15 residues. The CDR3 nucleotides are TGTGCCAGCTCACCACTCCGACAGGGGACTGAAAAACTGTTTTTT. Translating it yields CASSPLRQGTEKLFF.

This clone has a single count. Mismatch with germline at one junction end may stem from a read error. This rearrangement joins TRBV7-7 to TRBJ2-2; 8 bases are shared with TRBD2. The germline CDR1 and CDR2 sequences are SSHAT and FNYEAQ (reference sequence). This CDR3 has 16 amino acids. The CDR3 DNA is TGTGCTAGCAGCCCCCAAGCGGGGGCGAACACCGGGGAGCTGTTTTTT. It specifies CASSPQAGANTGELFF.

J is TRBJ1-3 and V is TRBV5-6; D not resolved. The CDR3 has 16 residues. Trimming removed 0 bases from V and 0 bases from J, with 10 bases in between. The germline CDR1 and CDR2 sequences are SGHDT and YYEEEE. The CDR3 region is CASSLGGRISGNTIYF. In DNA, the CDR3 is TGTGCCAGCAGCTTGGGCGGAAGAATCTCTGGAAACACCATATATTTT.

V gene TRBV6-5 combines with J gene TRBJ1-2; 9 nucleotides agree with TRBD1. The trim removed 6 bases at V and 8 bases at J, leaving 10 bases unmatched. This CDR3 is 14 amino acids long. Germline lookup yields CDR1 MNHEY and CDR2 SVGAGI. CDR3 residues: CASRGQGLMGGYTF. In DNA form, the CDR3 reads TGTGCCAGCAGGGGACAGGGTTTGATGGGAGGCTACACCTTC.

This chain uses TRBV3-1 (or the pseudogene TRBV3-2) with TRBJ2-7; perhaps TRBD2 as D (5 bases). Germline loops: CDR1 LGHDT, CDR2 YNNKEL (reference sequence). The length of the CDR3 is 14 residues. V was trimmed by 1 base and J by 6 bases, leaving 13 bases between them. DNA for the CDR3: TGTGCCAGCAGCCAAGCCGGACTGGCGGCCGAGCAGTACTTC. Translation gives CASSQAGLAAEQYF.

This clone was seen once. This chain joins TRBV30 and TRBJ2-7; 14 nucleotides align to TRBD2. The CDR3 consists of 14 residues. With V trimmed by 3 bases and J by 5 bases, 3 bases remained unmatched. The V gene's germline CDR1 is GTSNPN and CDR2 SVGIG (reference sequence). The CDR3 coding sequence is TGTGCCTGGAGCGGGGGACTAGCGGGAGACGAGCAGTACTTC. This sequence encodes CAWSGGLAGDEQYF.

As regards this clone: Other DNA variants within this sample encode the same CDR3. The chain couples TRBV19 to TRBJ2-7; 11 bases are shared with TRBD2. The V gene's germline CDR1 is LNHDA and CDR2 SQIVND (reference sequence). The CDR3 is 15 residues long. Trimming at V came to 3 bases and at J to 1 base, leaving 2 bases not matched to a gene. For the CDR3, the DNA is TGTGCCAGTAGTATCGGGACTAGCGGTTCCTACGAGCAGTACTTC. Amino acid sequence: CASSIGTSGSYEQYF.

This clone was seen a single time. The rearrangement uses TRBV21-1 and TRBJ2-7; the DNA was not compared with TRBD1, the D call given in the table. TRBV21-1 is reported as a pseudogene. This CDR3 contains 18 residues. The CDR3 sequence: CASSKYGDTGDFTYEQYF. In DNA form, the CDR3 reads TGTGCCAGCAGCAAATACGGGGACACAGGGGACTTTACCTACGAGCAGTACTTC.

The chain links TRBV6-6 to TRBJ2-7, with D perhaps TRBD1 (6 bases). CDR1 and CDR2 (germline): MNHNY, SVGAGI (reference sequence). This CDR3 contains 12 residues. Trimming removed 5 bases at V and 6 bases at J, with 11 bases between. CDR3: CASSQQGGEQYF. The CDR3, as DNA: TGTGCCAGCAGTCAACAGGGTGGCGAGCAGTACTTC.

The V call is TRBV5-4, the J call TRBJ1-2, with TRBD1 matching 8 bases. The germline gives CDR1 SGHNT, CDR2 YYREEE (reference sequence). The CDR3 extends over 15 amino acids. V lost 4 bases, J lost 4 bases, and 9 bases stayed unmatched. In DNA form, the CDR3 reads TGTGCCAGCAGCCTACAGGACAGGGTTTCCTATGGCTACACCTTC. Translating it yields CASSLQDRVSYGYTF.

This clone appeared once. J is TRBJ2-2 and V is TRBV30; 10 bases map to TRBD2. Trimming at V came to 1 base and at J to 6 bases, leaving 8 bases not matched to a gene. From germline, CDR1 is GTSNPN and CDR2 SVGIG (reference sequence). The CDR3 is 16 amino acids. CDR3 DNA sequence: TGTGCCTGGAGTGCCCTAGCGGGAGCGGGGGCCGGGGAGCTGTTTTTT. It translates to CAWSALAGAGAGELFF.

The sample holds a few counts of this clone. This chain links TRBV29-1 with TRBJ2-3; 7 bases are shared with TRBD1. The V gene end was trimmed by 7 bases and the J gene end by 2 bases; junction bases not matched to a gene: 15. Per the germline V gene, CDR1 is SQVTM and CDR2 is ANQGSEA. This CDR3 contains 16 residues. The CDR3 region has the DNA TGCAGCGCAGACCTTGAACAGGGGTTCTACACAGATACGCAGTATTTT. As protein: CSADLEQGFYTDTQYF.

This chain links TRBV28 with TRBJ1-1, with 9 bases identical to TRBD1. Germline V gene data show CDR1 as MDHEN and CDR2 as SYDVKM. The CDR3 has 17 amino acids. Trimming took 4 bases from V and 0 from J; bases not matched to a gene: 9. CDR3 sequence (DNA): TGTGCCAGCAGTTGGCCCACAGGGGGCCGGGTGAACACTGAAGCTTTCTTT. This translates into CASSWPTGGRVNTEAFF.

In its sample, this clone was seen once. The chain recombines TRBV3-1 (or the pseudogene TRBV3-2) with TRBJ2-7, with D perhaps matching TRBD2 (6 bases). Trimming left V 4 bases short and J 2 bases short, with 12 bases between. CDR3 size: 14 residues. The V gene's germline CDR1 is LGHDT and CDR2 YNNKEL (reference sequence). The CDR3 DNA reads as TGTGCCAGCAGCCCCGGGACTTATACCTACGAGCAGTACTTC. This encodes CASSPGTYTYEQYF.